Listed below are T cell receptor beta chains from one sample, sequenced in a study of CD8+ T cells in alopecia areata. Clones were sequenced by immunoSEQ multiplex PCR, and TCRdb holds only the in-frame ones, with some missing. Found here are 170,000 or so clones, about 60% of them singletons; the top ten hold roughly 12%. Sequenced here: CD8+ T cells sorted from blood, sampled at week 24, from a patient treated with tofacitinib. The receptors were sampled from a human donor with alopecia areata. The CDR3 runs from the conserved cysteine through the conserved F or W. D genes are given only for firm matches. Rows may omit the clone size; those that give it use once, few, many or a size class.

j_gene	d_gene	abundance	v_gene	CDR3nt	CDR3aa
TRBJ2-7	-	-	TRBV30	TGTGCCTGGAGTCGAACAGGGCCCCAAACCTACGAGCAGTACTTC	CAWSRTGPQTYEQYF
TRBJ1-5	TRBD1	-	TRBV18	TGTGCCAGCTCCCCAGACAGGGATGCCCAGCATTTT	CASSPDRDAQHF
TRBJ2-1	TRBD2	-	TRBV9	TGTGCCAGCAGGGCCTCTAGCGGGGGGTCGAATGAGCAGTTCTTC	CASRASSGGSNEQFF
TRBJ1-2	-	-	TRBV5-6	TGTGCCAGCAGCTTTGAAGGGGATGGCTACACCTTC	CASSFEGDGYTF
TRBJ1-2	-	-	TRBV20-1	TGCAGTGCTGGGACTGTGGGCTACACCTTC	CSAGTVGYTF
TRBJ2-1	TRBD1	-	TRBV9	TGTGCCAGCAGCGTAGAGGGGGCGCGTGGGGATGAGCAGTTCTTC	CASSVEGARGDEQFF
TRBJ1-3	-	few	TRBV13	TGTGCCAGCAGCGCCGGCTCTGGAAACACCATATATTTT	CASSAGSGNTIYF
TRBJ2-1	TRBD2	few	TRBV9	TGTGCCAGCAGCGTAGGCGGGGGGACCTACAATGAGCAGTTCTTC	CASSVGGGTYNEQFF
TRBJ2-3	-	-	TRBV7-8	TGTGCCAGCAGCTTAGGAACAGATACGCAGTATTTT	CASSLGTDTQYF
TRBJ1-2	TRBD1	-	TRBV15	TGTGCCACCAGCAGAGATCGGACAGGGAGTCTTGATGGCTACACCTTC	CATSRDRTGSLDGYTF
TRBJ1-2	TRBD1	-	TRBV5-5	TGTGCCAGCAGCTTGGTGTATAAGAAGACAGGGGGCTTGAGTGGCTACACCTTC	CASSLVYKKTGGLSGYTF
TRBJ2-7	TRBD1	few	TRBV29-1	TGCAGCGTGGAGACCGGGACAGAGACCTACGAGCAGTACTTC	CSVETGTETYEQYF
TRBJ2-1	TRBD2	-	TRBV5-6	TGTGCCAGCAGCCCATCGGGGGGTTGGGGTGAGCAGTTCTTC	CASSPSGGWGEQFF
TRBJ1-2	-	-	TRBV12-5	TGTGCTAGTGCCTTGGGCAGGGGCGGTGGCTACACCTTC	CASALGRGGGYTF
TRBJ2-5	-	-	TRBV29-1	TGCAGCGTTGAAAGTTCGAAGACCCAGTACTTC	CSVESSKTQYF
TRBJ2-7	TRBD1	-	TRBV6-1	TGTGCCAGCAGTCGCCCTGGGACAGGGACATACGAGCAGTACTTC	CASSRPGTGTYEQYF
TRBJ2-2	-	few	TRBV6-4	TGTGCCAGCAGTGACCGGGAAACCGGGGAGCTGTTTTTT	CASSDRETGELFF
TRBJ2-1	TRBD1	few	TRBV6-1	TGTGCCAGCAGTGATGGGACAGGGGCGGGCAATGAGCAGTTCTTC	CASSDGTGAGNEQFF
TRBJ2-7	-	once	TRBV27	TGTGCCAGCAGTACGAGGGACAAAAGCTACGAGCAGTACTTC	CASSTRDKSYEQYF
TRBJ2-4	-	few	TRBV27	TGTGCCAGCGGCAAAAACATTCAGTACTTC	CASGKNIQYF
TRBJ2-3	-	-	TRBV5-4	TGTGCCAGCAGCGCGAGAGCAGATACGCAGTATTTT	CASSARADTQYF
TRBJ1-3	-	-	TRBV13	TGTGCCAGCAGCTCCGAAGGGGGTTCTGGAAACACCATATATTTT	CASSSEGGSGNTIYF
TRBJ1-1	-	-	TRBV12-5	TGTGCTAGTGCCCTCGGAGCTGAAGCTTTCTTT	CASALGAEAFF
TRBJ2-2	-	-	TRBV19	TGTGCCAGTAGGGTGGGTAGCTTGGGCACCGGGGAGCTGTTTTTT	CASRVGSLGTGELFF
TRBJ1-4	-	few	TRBV7-9	TGTGCCAGCAGCTCGAGTGAAAAACTGTTTTTT	CASSSSEKLFF
TRBJ1-5	-	few	TRBV6-6	TGTGCCAGCAAAGGGGATGGACTCCAGCAGCCCCAGCATTTT	CASKGDGLQQPQHF
TRBJ1-1	-	-	TRBV29-1	TGCAGCGCTCTGGAGAACACTGAAGCTTTCTTT	CSALENTEAFF
TRBJ2-4	-	few	TRBV7-9	TGTGCCAGCAGCCCGTTGGCCCCTCAGGGGAGTAACATTCAGTACTTC	CASSPLAPQGSNIQYF
TRBJ1-5	-	-	TRBV4-1	TGCGCCAGCAGCCAAGGTAATCAGCCCCAGCATTTT	CASSQGNQPQHF
TRBJ2-3	-	few	TRBV7-8	TGTGCCAGCAGCCCAGGGGGGATCGCAGATACGCAGTATTTT	CASSPGGIADTQYF
TRBJ1-5	-	-	TRBV6-1	TGTGCCAGCAGCCTCGGACAAAGCAATCAGCCCCAGCATTTT	CASSLGQSNQPQHF
TRBJ2-1	TRBD1	-	TRBV7-9	TGTGCCAGCAGCGTCTACGGACAGGGGCATTACAATGAGCAGTTCTTC	CASSVYGQGHYNEQFF
TRBJ1-1	TRBD1	-	TRBV30	TGTGCCTGGAGTGTGCCCCGGACAGGGATAGGCACTGAAGCTTTCTTT	CAWSVPRTGIGTEAFF
TRBJ1-1	-	once	TRBV15	TGTGCCACCAGCAGAGATGCCCGTCTGAACACTGAAGCTTTCTTT	CATSRDARLNTEAFF
TRBJ2-3	TRBD1	few	TRBV2	TGTGCCAGCAGTGACCCGACAGGGGGCACAGATACGCAGTATTTT	CASSDPTGGTDTQYF
TRBJ1-5	-	-	TRBV5-4	TGTGCCAGCAGCCGACACCCCGGGCAGCCCCAGCATTTT	CASSRHPGQPQHF
TRBJ1-5	TRBD1	-	TRBV4-1	TGCGCCAGCAGCCATGTAACAGGGGGGAATCAGCCCCAGCATTTT	CASSHVTGGNQPQHF
TRBJ2-3	TRBD2	-	TRBV27	TGTGCCAGCTGGGAGGGGCTAGCGGGCACAGATACGCAGTATTTT	CASWEGLAGTDTQYF
TRBJ2-4	TRBD1	-	TRBV15	TGTGCCACCATCGGGACAGGAAGTAAAAACATTCAGTACTTC	CATIGTGSKNIQYF
TRBJ2-1	-	few	TRBV5-4	TGTGCCAGCAGCGTACGAGCCTACAATGAGCAGTTCTTC	CASSVRAYNEQFF
TRBJ1-2	-	few	TRBV29-1	TGCAGCGTTGTCTTTCGGGCTAGGAGCTACACCTTC	CSVVFRARSYTF